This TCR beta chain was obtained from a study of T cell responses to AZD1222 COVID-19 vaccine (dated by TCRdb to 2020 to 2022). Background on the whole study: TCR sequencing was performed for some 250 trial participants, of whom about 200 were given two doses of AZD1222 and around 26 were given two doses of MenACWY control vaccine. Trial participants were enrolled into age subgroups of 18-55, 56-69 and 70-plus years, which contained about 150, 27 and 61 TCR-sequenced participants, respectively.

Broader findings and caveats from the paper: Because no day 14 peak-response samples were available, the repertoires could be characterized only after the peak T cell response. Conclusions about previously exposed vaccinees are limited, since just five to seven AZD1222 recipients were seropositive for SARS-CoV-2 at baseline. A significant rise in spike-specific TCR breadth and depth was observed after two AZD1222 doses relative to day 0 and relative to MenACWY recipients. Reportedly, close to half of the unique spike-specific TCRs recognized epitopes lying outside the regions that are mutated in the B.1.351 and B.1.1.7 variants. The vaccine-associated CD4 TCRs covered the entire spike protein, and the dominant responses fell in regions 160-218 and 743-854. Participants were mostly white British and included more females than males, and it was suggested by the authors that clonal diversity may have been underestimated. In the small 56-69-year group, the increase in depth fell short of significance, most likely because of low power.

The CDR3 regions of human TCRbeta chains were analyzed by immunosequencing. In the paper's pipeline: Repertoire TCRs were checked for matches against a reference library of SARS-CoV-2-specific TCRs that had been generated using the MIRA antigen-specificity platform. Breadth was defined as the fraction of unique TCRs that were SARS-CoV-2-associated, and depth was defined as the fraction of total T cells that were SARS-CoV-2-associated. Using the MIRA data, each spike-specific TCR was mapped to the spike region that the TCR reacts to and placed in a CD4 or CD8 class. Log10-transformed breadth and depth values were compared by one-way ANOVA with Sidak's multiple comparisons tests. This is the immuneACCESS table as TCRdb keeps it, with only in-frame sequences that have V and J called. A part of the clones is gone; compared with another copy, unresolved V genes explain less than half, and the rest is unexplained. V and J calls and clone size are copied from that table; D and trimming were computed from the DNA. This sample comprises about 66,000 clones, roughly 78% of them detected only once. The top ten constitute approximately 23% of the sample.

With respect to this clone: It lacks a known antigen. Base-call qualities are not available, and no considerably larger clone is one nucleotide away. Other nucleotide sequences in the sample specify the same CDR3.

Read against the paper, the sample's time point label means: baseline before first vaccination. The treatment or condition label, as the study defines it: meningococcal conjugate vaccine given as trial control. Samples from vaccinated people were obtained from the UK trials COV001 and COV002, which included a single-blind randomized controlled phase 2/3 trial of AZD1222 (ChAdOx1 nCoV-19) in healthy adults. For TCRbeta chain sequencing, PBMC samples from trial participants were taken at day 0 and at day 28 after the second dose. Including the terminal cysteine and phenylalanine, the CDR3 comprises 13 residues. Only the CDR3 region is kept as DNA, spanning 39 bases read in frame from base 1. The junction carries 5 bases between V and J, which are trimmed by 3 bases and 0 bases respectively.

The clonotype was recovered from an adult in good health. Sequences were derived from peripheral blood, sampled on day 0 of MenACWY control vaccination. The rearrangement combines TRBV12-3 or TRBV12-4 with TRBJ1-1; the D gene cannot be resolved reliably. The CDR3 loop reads CASSFGLNTEAFF. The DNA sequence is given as TGTGCCAGCAGTTTCGGTCTGAACACTGAAGCTTTCTTT.